This T cell receptor beta chain was obtained from a study of T cell responses to AZD1222 COVID-19 vaccine. General study findings and limits: Dominant CD4 TCR responses targeted spike regions 160-218 and 743-854.

Measured with immunoSEQ multiplex PCR; TCRdb has only the in-frame clones, and not every one. The sample lists about 180,000 clones; around 93% were seen once. Germline lookup yields CDR1 MDHEN and CDR2 SYDVKM. This CDR3 is built from 12 residues. Trimming shortened V by 10 bases and J by 10 bases, and 18 bases separated the two germline ends. Concerning this clone itself: The antigen is undetermined.

The TCR sequence derives from an adult who received the MenACWY meningococcal vaccine as a control. V is TRBV28 and J is TRBJ2-3, with D tentatively TRBD2 (6 bases). The sample here was peripheral blood, taken 28 days after the second dose of the MenACWY control vaccine. CDR3: CATLGLVNAQYF. The CDR3 DNA reads as TGTGCCACCCTGGGACTGGTAAATGCGCAGTATTTT.